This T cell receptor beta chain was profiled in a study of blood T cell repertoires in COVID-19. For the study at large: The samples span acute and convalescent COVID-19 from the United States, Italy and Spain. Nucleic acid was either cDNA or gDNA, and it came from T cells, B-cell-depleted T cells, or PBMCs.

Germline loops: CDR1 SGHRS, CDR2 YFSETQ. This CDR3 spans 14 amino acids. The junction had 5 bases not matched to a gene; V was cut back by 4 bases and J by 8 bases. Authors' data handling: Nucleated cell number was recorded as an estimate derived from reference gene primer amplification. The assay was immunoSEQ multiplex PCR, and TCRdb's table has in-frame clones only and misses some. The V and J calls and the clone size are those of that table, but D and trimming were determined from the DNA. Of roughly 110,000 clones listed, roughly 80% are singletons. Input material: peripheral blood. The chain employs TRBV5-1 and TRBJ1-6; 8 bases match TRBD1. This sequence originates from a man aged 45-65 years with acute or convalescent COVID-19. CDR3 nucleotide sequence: TGCGCCAGCAGCCCTCCAGGGGGCCATTCACCCCTCCACTTT. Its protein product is CASSPPGGHSPLHF.